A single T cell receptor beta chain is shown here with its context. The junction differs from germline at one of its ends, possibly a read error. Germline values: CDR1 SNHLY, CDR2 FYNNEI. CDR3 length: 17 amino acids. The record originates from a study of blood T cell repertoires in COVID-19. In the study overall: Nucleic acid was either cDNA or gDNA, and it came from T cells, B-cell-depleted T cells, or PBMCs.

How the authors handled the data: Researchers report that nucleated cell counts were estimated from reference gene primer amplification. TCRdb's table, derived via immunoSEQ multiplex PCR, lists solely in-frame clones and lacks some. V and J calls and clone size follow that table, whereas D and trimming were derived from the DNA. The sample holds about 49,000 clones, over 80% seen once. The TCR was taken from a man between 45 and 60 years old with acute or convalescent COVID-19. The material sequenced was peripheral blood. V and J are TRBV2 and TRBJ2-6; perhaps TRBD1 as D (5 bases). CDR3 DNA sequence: TGTGCCAGCAGTCTTACAGAGCCCCTCTCTGGGGCCAACGTCCTGGCTTTC. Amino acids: CASSLTEPLSGANVLAF.